This is a list of T cell receptor beta chains from one sample in a study of technical replicates of blood from several donors. Generated by immunoSEQ multiplex PCR, the TCRdb table keeps only in-frame clones and is missing some. The sample yields nearly 80,000 clones, 93% seen once. The sample comprised T cells isolated from PBMCs. These receptors came from a human donor in good health. CDR3s include the opening cysteine and the closing phenylalanine or tryptophan. D genes are given only for firm matches. Some rows mark clone size as missing; the rest say once, few, many or name a class of expanded clone.

len: 12; j_gene: TRBJ2-7; abundance: .; d_gene: .; v_gene: TRBV5-1; CDR3nt: TGCGCCAGCAAACCCTATTACTACGAGCAGTACTTC; CDR3aa: CASKPYYYEQYF
len: 13; j_gene: TRBJ2-3; abundance: .; d_gene: TRBD1; v_gene: TRBV29-1; CDR3nt: TGCAGCGCAGGACAGGGACCGGCAGATACGCAGTATTTT; CDR3aa: CSAGQGPADTQYF
len: 12; j_gene: TRBJ1-2; abundance: .; d_gene: .; v_gene: TRBV27; CDR3nt: TGTGCCAGCAGTACCCGAAACGAGGGCTACACCTTC; CDR3aa: CASSTRNEGYTF
len: 15; j_gene: TRBJ2-1; abundance: .; d_gene: TRBD1; v_gene: TRBV7-7; CDR3nt: TGTGCTAGCAGCCCAACCCAGGGGGCGTTGAATGAGCAGTTCTTC; CDR3aa: CASSPTQGALNEQFF
len: 13; j_gene: TRBJ2-3; abundance: .; d_gene: .; v_gene: TRBV6-6; CDR3nt: TGTGCCAGCAGTATGAAGCCCACAGATACGCAGTATTTT; CDR3aa: CASSMKPTDTQYF
len: 15; j_gene: TRBJ2-2; abundance: .; d_gene: TRBD1; v_gene: TRBV30; CDR3nt: TGTGCCTGGAGTGTAACAGGGGCGAACACCGGGGAGCTGTTTTTT; CDR3aa: CAWSVTGANTGELFF
len: 12; j_gene: TRBJ2-7; abundance: .; d_gene: .; v_gene: TRBV7-9; CDR3nt: TGTGCCAGCAGCTACGGCTCCTACGAGCAGTACTTC; CDR3aa: CASSYGSYEQYF
len: 13; j_gene: TRBJ2-1; abundance: once; d_gene: .; v_gene: TRBV7-3; CDR3nt: TGTGCCAGCAGCTTAATTCCTTACAATGAGCAGTTCTTC; CDR3aa: CASSLIPYNEQFF
len: 13; j_gene: TRBJ2-5; abundance: .; d_gene: .; v_gene: TRBV10-3; CDR3nt: TGTGCCATCAGTGAGTCGACGGGAGAGACCCAGTACTTC; CDR3aa: CAISESTGETQYF
len: 18; j_gene: TRBJ2-1; abundance: .; d_gene: .; v_gene: TRBV5-1; CDR3nt: TGCGCCAGCAGCTTGGCCCAGGGTCCGGCTCTAGCCTACAATGAGCAGTTCTTC; CDR3aa: CASSLAQGPALAYNEQFF
len: 13; j_gene: TRBJ2-5; abundance: .; d_gene: TRBD2; v_gene: TRBV7-9; CDR3nt: TGTGCCAGCAGGGTGGGGGGGATGAAGACCCAGTACTTC; CDR3aa: CASRVGGMKTQYF
len: 15; j_gene: TRBJ2-7; abundance: .; d_gene: TRBD2; v_gene: TRBV6-1; CDR3nt: TGTGCCAGCAGTGGTAGCGGGACCGAGGGCTACGAGCAGTACTTC; CDR3aa: CASSGSGTEGYEQYF